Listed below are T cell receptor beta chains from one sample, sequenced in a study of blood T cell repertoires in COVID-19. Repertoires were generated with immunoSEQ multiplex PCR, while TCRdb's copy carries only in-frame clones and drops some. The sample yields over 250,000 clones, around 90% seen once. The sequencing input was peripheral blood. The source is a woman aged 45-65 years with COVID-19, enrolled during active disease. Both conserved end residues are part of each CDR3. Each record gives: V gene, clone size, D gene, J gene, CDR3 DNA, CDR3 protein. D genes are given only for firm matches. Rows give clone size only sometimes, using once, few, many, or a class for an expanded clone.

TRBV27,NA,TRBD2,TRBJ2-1,TGTGCCAGCAGTTTAATAGCGGGGAGCTATGAGCAGTTCTTC,CASSLIAGSYEQFF
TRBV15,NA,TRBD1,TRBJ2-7,TGTGCCACCAGCAGATCGGGGGACAGGGCCTCTAATTTGCAGTACTTC,CATSRSGDRASNLQYF
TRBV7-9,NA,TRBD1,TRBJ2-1,TGTGCCAGCAGCTTGGGCAGGGGGCTAGTAAAAGTGGACAATGAGCAGTTCTTC,CASSLGRGLVKVDNEQFF
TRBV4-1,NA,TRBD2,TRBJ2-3,TGCGCCAGCTTTCAAACCCCTCTAGCGGGAGATGTGACAGATACGCAGTATTTT,CASFQTPLAGDVTDTQYF
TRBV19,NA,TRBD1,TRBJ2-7,TGTGCCAGTAGTTCGGGACAGGGGTCTTCCTACGAGCAGTACTTC,CASSSGQGSSYEQYF
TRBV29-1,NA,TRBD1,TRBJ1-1,TGCAGCGTCCATTCCGGGACAGGGGTCACTGAAGCTTTCTTT,CSVHSGTGVTEAFF
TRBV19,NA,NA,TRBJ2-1,TGTGCCAGTACCGACTTTCCAACATACAATGAGCAGTTCTTC,CASTDFPTYNEQFF
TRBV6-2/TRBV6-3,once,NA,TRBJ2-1,TGTGCCAGCAGTTCAGGACAGGGAGACATAGCGGGAGTTTTCAATGAGCAGTTCTTC,CASSSGQGDIAGVFNEQFF
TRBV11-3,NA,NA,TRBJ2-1,TGTGCCAGCAGCTTAGACCAGGACTACAATGAGCAGTTCTTC,CASSLDQDYNEQFF
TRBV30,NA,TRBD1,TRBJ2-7,TGTGCCTGGGAGACAGGGTATAGCTCCTACGAGCAGTACTTC,CAWETGYSSYEQYF
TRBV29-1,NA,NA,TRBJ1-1,TGCAGCGGGAGGACGGATGAAGCTTTCTTT,CSGRTDEAFF
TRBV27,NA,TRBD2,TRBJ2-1,TGTGCCAGCATACTAGCGGGAGTGAAGAGCTCCTACAATGAGCAGTTCTTC,CASILAGVKSSYNEQFF
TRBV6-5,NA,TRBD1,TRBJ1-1,TGTGCCAGCAGACGGGACAGCCTTTACACTGAAGCTTTCTTT,CASRRDSLYTEAFF
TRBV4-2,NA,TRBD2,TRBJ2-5,TGTGCCAGCAGCGGGGTTAGCGGGAGGGCCGGGGAGACCCAGTACTTC,CASSGVSGRAGETQYF
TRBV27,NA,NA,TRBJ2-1,TGTGCCAGCAGTCCAAACACCTCTGGCGGGCCAAGGTACAATGAGCAGTTCTTC,CASSPNTSGGPRYNEQFF
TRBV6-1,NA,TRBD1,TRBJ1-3,TGTGCCAGCAGTGAGGACAGGGGGTATGAAAACACCATATATTTT,CASSEDRGYENTIYF
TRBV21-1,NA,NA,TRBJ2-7,TGTGCCAGCAGCAAAGGGGCTAGCGGGAAGGCGTACTTC,CASSKGASGKAYF
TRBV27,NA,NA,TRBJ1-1,TGTGCCAGCAGTCTCCAGGATCTGACAACTGAAGCTTTCTTT,CASSLQDLTTEAFF
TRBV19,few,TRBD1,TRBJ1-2,TGTGCCAGCCTTCCGGGACAGGGAAACTATGGCTACACCTTC,CASLPGQGNYGYTF
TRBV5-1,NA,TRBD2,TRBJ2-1,TGCGCCAGCAGCTTTAGCGGGGGCGGTTACAATGAGCAGTTCTTC,CASSFSGGGYNEQFF
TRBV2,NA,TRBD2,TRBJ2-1,TGTGCCAGCGGAGCGGGGGTTTCCTACAATGAGCAGTTCTTC,CASGAGVSYNEQFF
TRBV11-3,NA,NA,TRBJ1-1,TGTGCCAGCAGCCAGGTCGGGGGGGCGAGCACTGAAGCTTTCTTT,CASSQVGGASTEAFF
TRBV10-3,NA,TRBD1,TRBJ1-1,TGTGCCGTCGCCCAACCCAGGGGGCGAGGGACTGAAGCTTTCTTT,CAVAQPRGRGTEAFF
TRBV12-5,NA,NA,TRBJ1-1,TGTGCTAGTGGGTACAGGGTACCCGCCACTGAAGCTTTCTTT,CASGYRVPATEAFF
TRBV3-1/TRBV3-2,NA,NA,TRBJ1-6,TGTGCCAGCAGCCAGGAATCCAGGAGGGACAATTCACCCCTCCACTTT,CASSQESRRDNSPLHF
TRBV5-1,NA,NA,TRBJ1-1,TGCGCCAGCAGCCTTCAGTTGAACACTGAAGCTTTCTTT,CASSLQLNTEAFF
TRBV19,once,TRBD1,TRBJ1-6,TGTGCCAGTAGTATCGACAGGGAGAATTCACCCCTCCACTTT,CASSIDRENSPLHF
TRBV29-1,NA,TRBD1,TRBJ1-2,TGCAGCGTCGCCTCCACGGGGGACAGGACGAACTATGGCTACACCTTC,CSVASTGDRTNYGYTF
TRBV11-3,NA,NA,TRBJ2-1,TGTGCCAGCAGCCCGAGGTGGGATGAGCAGTTCTTC,CASSPRWDEQFF
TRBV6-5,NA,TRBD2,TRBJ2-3,TGTGCCACCGGGACTAGCGGAAACACAGATACGCAGTATTTT,CATGTSGNTDTQYF
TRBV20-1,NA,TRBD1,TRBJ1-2,TGCAGTGCTAGTTTGACAGGGACTGACATCGGCTACACCTTC,CSASLTGTDIGYTF
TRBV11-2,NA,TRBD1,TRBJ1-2,TGTGCCAGCATCATTCGGACAGGAGAAAACTATGGCTACACCTTC,CASIIRTGENYGYTF
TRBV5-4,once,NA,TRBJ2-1,TGTGCCAGCAGCCCAAAAGACAGGTCAAATGAGCAGTTCTTC,CASSPKDRSNEQFF
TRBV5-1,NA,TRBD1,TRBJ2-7,TGCGCCAGCAGCGCAAATAGAGGTCGACAGGGGCTTGTCTACGAGCAGTACTTC,CASSANRGRQGLVYEQYF
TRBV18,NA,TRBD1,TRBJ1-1,TGTGCCAGCTCACCGCCCCGACAGGGGGCGAGGAACACTGAAGCTTTCTTT,CASSPPRQGARNTEAFF
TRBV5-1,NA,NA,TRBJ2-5,TGCGCCAGCAGCTTGAAGGTTTCGAGGGGGGGCCCTTTTCAAGAGACCCAGTACTTC,CASSLKVSRGGPFQETQYF
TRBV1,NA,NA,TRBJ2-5,TGCACCAGCAGCCAAGATACTAGGAGACTAGCGGGAGAGACCCAGTACTTC,CTSSQDTRRLAGETQYF
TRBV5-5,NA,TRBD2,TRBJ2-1,TGTGCCAGCAGCCCCGGCTCCGGGACTAGGGAGCAGTTCTTC,CASSPGSGTREQFF
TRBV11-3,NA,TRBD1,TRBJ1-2,TGTGCCAGCAGCCCGAGGGACAGGGTAGGCTACACCTTC,CASSPRDRVGYTF
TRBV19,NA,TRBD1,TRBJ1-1,TGTGCCAGTAGTAAGAGGCGGACAGGGGAGGCGAACACTGAAGCTTTCTTT,CASSKRRTGEANTEAFF
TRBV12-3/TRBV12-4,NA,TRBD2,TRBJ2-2,TGTGCCAGCAGTTATAGCGGGAGAAGGGAGCTGTTTTTT,CASSYSGRRELFF
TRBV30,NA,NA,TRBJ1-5,TGTGCCTTTTCTACCGGGACACCTAGCAATCAGCCCCAGCATTTT,CAFSTGTPSNQPQHF
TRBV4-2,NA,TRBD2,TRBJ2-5,TGTGCCAGCAGCCAAGAACTAGCGGGAGTAGAAGAGACCCAGTACTTC,CASSQELAGVEETQYF
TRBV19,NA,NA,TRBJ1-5,TGTGCCAGTAGTACCCATAGCAATCAGCCCCAGCATTTT,CASSTHSNQPQHF
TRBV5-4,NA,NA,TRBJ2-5,TGTGCCAGCAGCTTGGCTAGACAGGAGACCCAGTACTTC,CASSLARQETQYF